The clone carrying this T cell receptor beta chain was counted ten times or more. The antigen remains undetermined. The data derive from a study of T cell repertoires in cytomegalovirus infection. MiXCR, run by TCRdb on the reads, gives a single entry per CDR3 protein. The sample records hundreds of thousands of distinct CDR3 sequences, roughly 9.3% being singletons. Notes on the study in general: Carriers of CMV plus the relevant HLA were identified by cumulative public TCR beta family frequency. Ex vivo responses were dominated by HLA-C-restricted CMV-specific TCR beta clonotypes.

The trim removed 1 base at V and 5 bases at J, leaving 6 bases unmatched. The CDR3 has 16 amino acids. The V gene's germline CDR1 is MDHEN and CDR2 SYDVKM. The source material was PBMCs. The chain uses TRBV28 and TRBJ2-5, with 11 bases lining up with TRBD2. The receptor was isolated from a human donor in good health (CMV status not recorded). Some clones in this sample may be carry-over from other donors' samples. DNA for the CDR3: TGTGCCAGCAGTTTATATGGACTAGCGGGCCAGGAGACCCAGTACTTC. Amino acids: CASSLYGLAGQETQYF.